The 8 T cell receptor beta chains below were found in one sample sequenced in a study of T cell responses to AZD1222 COVID-19 vaccine. TCRdb's table, derived via immunoSEQ multiplex PCR, lists solely in-frame clones and lacks some. The sample lists 95,000 to 150,000 clones; approximately 82% were seen once. The material was peripheral blood, obtained 28 days after the second AZD1222 dose. The receptors were gathered from an adult who received the AZD1222 COVID-19 vaccine.

The chain combines TRBV6-5 with TRBJ2-7, with D perhaps TRBD2 (7 bases). CDR1 is MNHEY and CDR2 is SVGAGI in the germline V gene. CDR3 length: 15 residues. Trimming left V 0 bases short and J 6 bases short, with 15 bases between. The CDR3 DNA sequence: TGTGCCAGCAGTTACTCGGGGAGGGGGAGCGGCGAGCAGTACTTC. It yields the protein CASSYSGRGSGEQYF.

This chain uses TRBV7-2 with TRBJ1-2; no definite D call. Germline lookup yields CDR1 SGHTA and CDR2 FQGNSA. Trimming took 5 bases from V and 1 from J, leaving 11 bases between them. There are 14 residues in the CDR3. CDR3 in DNA: TGTGCCAGCAGCCTTTACAGTGATAACTATGGCTACACCTTC. Translation: CASSLYSDNYGYTF.

The chain is built from TRBV7-8 and TRBJ1-1, with no clear D. Germline lookup yields CDR1 SGHVS and CDR2 FQNEAQ. The V and J ends lost 1 base and 3 bases respectively, with 6 bases between them. This CDR3 spans 13 amino acids. CDR3 in amino acids: CASSLDRYTEAFF. The DNA of the CDR3 is TGTGCCAGCAGCTTAGATAGGTACACTGAAGCTTTCTTT. Full variable domain (rest looked up from reference TRBV7-8 and TRBJ1-1): GAGVSQSPRYKVAKRGQDVALRCDPISGHVSLFWYQQALGQGPEFLTYFQNEAQLDKSGLPSDRFFAERPEGSVSTLKIQRTQQEDSAVYLCASSLDRYTEAFFGQGTRLTVV.

V is TRBV6-1 and J is TRBJ2-1, with a possible D match to TRBD2 (5 bases). The CDR3 extends over 15 amino acids. CDR1 is MNHNS and CDR2 is SASEGT in the germline V gene. Trimming removed 0 bases at V and 1 base at J, with 7 bases between. The chain's CDR3 is CASSEAAASYNEQFF. The CDR3 DNA follows: TGTGCCAGCAGTGAAGCAGCGGCTTCCTACAATGAGCAGTTCTTC.

This clone has just a few counts. The chain employs TRBV21-1 and TRBJ1-5. TRBV21-1 is labeled a pseudogene. The CDR3 has 16 residues. The CDR3 nucleotides read TGTGCCAGCAGCTCGACGGAGGGCACTAGCAATCAGCCCCAGCATTTT. Translated: CASSSTEGTSNQPQHF.

The chain joins TRBV7-2 to TRBJ1-4; a possible D gene is TRBD1 (5 bases). The CDR3 has 16 residues. V was trimmed by 4 bases and J by 2 bases, leaving 14 bases between them. The germline CDR1 and CDR2 sequences are SGHTA and FQGNSA. The CDR3 DNA is TGTGCCAGCAGCTCCCAAAGTCAGGGTACTAATGAAAAACTGTTTTTT. This sequence encodes CASSSQSQGTNEKLFF.

This clone was observed once. This chain links TRBV3-1 (or the pseudogene TRBV3-2) with TRBJ2-2; D assignment may be TRBD1 or TRBD2 (5 bases each). The V gene lost 1 base and the J gene lost 7 bases, with 31 bases spanning the gap. The CDR3 consists of 21 residues. Germline V gene lookup returns CDR1 LGHDT and CDR2 YNNKEL (reference sequence). The DNA of the CDR3 is TGTGCCAGCAGCCAAGCGGCCTACGTCTCCTGGGACCTGCCTCGACACGGGGAGCTGTTTTTT. Protein: CASSQAAYVSWDLPRHGELFF.

The chain employs TRBV9 and TRBJ2-5; D assignment may be TRBD1 or TRBD2 (6 bases each). The germline CDR1 and CDR2 sequences are SGDLS and YYNGEE. The CDR3 is 14 amino acids. Trimming shortened V by 2 bases and J by 4 bases, and 12 bases separated the two germline ends. The DNA of the CDR3 is TGTGCCAGCAGCGTGAACCCGGGGGCAGAGACCCAGTACTTC. As protein: CASSVNPGAETQYF. The whole variable domain, remainder taken from reference TRBV9 and TRBJ2-5, is DSGVTQTPKHLITATGQRVTLRCSPRSGDLSVYWYQQSLDQGLQFLIQYYNGEERAKGNILERFSAQQFPDLHSELNLSSLELGDSALYFCASSVNPGAETQYFGPGTRLLVL.